This T cell receptor beta chain derives from a study of post-analysis software for immune sequencing data. Study-level results: In patients, TRBV5-6, TRBV5-1 and TRBV20-1 belonged to about five TRBV segments found more frequently than in controls. F-measure co-clustering was strong for batch-matched samples.

TCR beta cDNA libraries had unique molecular identifiers. TCRdb itself ran the PCR reads through MiXCR, one entry per CDR3 protein. The sample holds 800,000 to 950,000 distinct CDR3 sequences, under 70% seen once. This clonotype was counted between two and nine times. The target antigen is unknown. V shed 6 bases and J shed 7 bases, with 25 bases lying between them. The germline CDR1 and CDR2 sequences are MNHEY and SVGAGI. The CDR3 consists of 16 residues. The chain carries TRBV6-5 and TRBJ2-7, with D perhaps TRBD1 or TRBD2 (5 bases each). This clonotype was obtained from a girl between 5 and 17 years old with multiple sclerosis. Material for sequencing was blood. CDR3: CASRPPFGPRGREQYF. The CDR3 nucleotides read TGTGCCAGCAGGCCCCCCTTCGGGCCGAGGGGACGTGAGCAGTACTTC.